These 27 T cell receptor beta chains share one sample of origin, sequenced in a study of blood T cell repertoires in COVID-19. Profiling relied on immunoSEQ multiplex PCR, and the TCRdb table lists in-frame clones only, not all of them. Among around 450,000 clones listed, 87% were seen once. Sequencing used PBMCs or T cells enriched from blood (not recorded which). All receptors derive from a woman under 30 who had recovered from COVID-19.

The genes are TRBV6-5 and TRBJ2-7; 7 bases align to TRBD2. Germline CDR1 and CDR2: MNHEY and SVGAGI. V lost 7 bases and J lost 4; bases outside the gene matches: 7. The CDR3 runs 13 residues. CDR3 in amino acids: CASNLGTIYEQYF. DNA of the CDR3: TGTGCCAGCAACCTGGGGACTATTTACGAGCAGTACTTC.

Of note for this clone: Distinct nucleotide sequences in the sample also encode this CDR3. The rearrangement joins TRBV9 to TRBJ2-3; no firm D call. The V end was cut by 2 bases, the J end by 1 base, with 5 bases between. Germline loops: CDR1 SGDLS, CDR2 YYNGEE. The CDR3 contains 13 residues. CDR3 loop: CASSVVGTDTQYF. DNA of the CDR3: TGTGCCAGCAGCGTTGTAGGCACAGATACGCAGTATTTT.

Of note for this clone: Distinct nucleotide sequences in the sample also encode this CDR3. CDR3 bases: TGTGCCAGCAGTTACACGACAGGTACCTACGAGCAGTACTTC. Residues: CASSYTTGTYEQYF. The chain joins TRBV6-5 to TRBJ2-7; tentatively, D is TRBD1 (6 bases). CDR1 and CDR2 from the germline V gene are MNHEY and SVGAGI. There are 14 residues in the CDR3. Between the trimmed V and J ends, which lost 2 bases and 2 bases, there was a span of 10 bases.

The chain combines TRBV19 with TRBJ2-7; D remains unclear. Trimming took off 11 bases at V and 3 bases at J, with 8 bases between the two ends. The CDR3 runs 10 residues. The V gene's germline CDR1 is LNHDA and CDR2 SQIVND (reference sequence). The CDR3 nucleotides read TGTGCCCCCCCCCTCTACGAGCAGTACTTC. Protein product: CAPPLYEQYF.

The chain employs TRBV18 and TRBJ1-2; tentative D call: TRBD1 (5 bases). V was cut by 3 bases and J by 2 bases, with 10 bases left in between. Germline V gene data show CDR1 as KGHSH and CDR2 as LQKENI. The CDR3 consists of 14 residues. CDR3 nucleotide sequence: TGTGCCAGCTCACCCCAGGGCTTGAACTATGGCTACACCTTC. Its protein product is CASSPQGLNYGYTF.

Notes on this clone: The same CDR3 arises from other DNA sequences in this sample as well. This chain links TRBV28 with TRBJ1-2; 8 nucleotides agree with TRBD1. Germline trimming cut 5 bases from V and 2 bases from J; bases unmatched to any gene: 4. CDR3 length: 14 amino acids. Germline CDR1 MDHEN, CDR2 SYDVKM. DNA for the CDR3: TGTGCCAGCAGTACACGGACAGGGAACTATGGCTACACCTTC. Its protein is CASSTRTGNYGYTF.

In DNA, the CDR3 is TGTGCCATCAGCAGCAGACAGGGGGCTAACTATGGCTACACCTTC. This sequence encodes CAISSRQGANYGYTF. The chain employs TRBV10-3 and TRBJ1-2; 9 bases agree with TRBD1. From germline, CDR1 is ENHRY and CDR2 SYGVKD. The ends lost 6 bases at V and 0 bases at J; junction bases unmatched: 5. CDR3 length equals 15 residues.

Regarding this clone: This same CDR3 is encoded by further DNA sequences in the sample. This rearrangement joins TRBV5-1 to TRBJ2-1; TRBD2 matches 9 bases. Germline trimming cut 4 bases from V and 4 bases from J; bases unmatched to any gene: 3. Germline lookup yields CDR1 SGHRS and CDR2 YFSETQ. CDR3 length: 14 amino acids. The CDR3 reads CASSPGLAYNEQFF. The CDR3 region has the DNA TGCGCCAGCAGCCCGGGACTAGCTTACAATGAGCAGTTCTTC.

The gene calls are TRBV4-2 and TRBJ1-2; 7 bases fit TRBD1. The V segment lost 0 bases and the J segment 8 bases; nucleotides outside the gene matches: 6. Germline lookup yields CDR1 LGHNA and CDR2 YNFKEQ. This CDR3 is 14 amino acids long. The CDR3 is CASSQETGIGGYTF. The DNA of the CDR3 is TGTGCCAGCAGCCAAGAGACAGGGATTGGAGGCTACACCTTC.

This chain joins TRBV11-3 and TRBJ2-3, with 10 bases matching TRBD1. CDR1 and CDR2 (germline): SGHNT, YENEEA. Losses at the gene ends were 6 bases for V and 2 bases for J; bases not matched to a gene: 5. This CDR3 has 15 residues. The chain's CDR3 is CASSATGGHTDTQYF. For the CDR3, the DNA is TGTGCCAGCAGTGCGACAGGGGGCCACACAGATACGCAGTATTTT. Looking up the rest from reference TRBV11-3 and TRBJ2-3 gives the full variable domain: EAGVVQSPRYKIIEKKQPVAFWCNPISGHNTLYWYLQNLGQGPELLIRYENEEAVDDSQLPKDRFSAERLKGVDSTLKIQPAELGDSAVYLCASSATGGHTDTQYFGPGTRLTVL.

About this clone: Within the sample, other DNA sequences also encode this same CDR3. The chain carries TRBV12-3 or TRBV12-4 and TRBJ2-3; perhaps TRBD1 as D (6 bases). The CDR3 has 12 residues. Trimming took 6 bases from V and 3 from J, leaving 7 bases between them. CDR3: CASSQGTDTQYF. DNA of the CDR3: TGTGCCAGCAGCCAGGGGACAGATACGCAGTATTTT.

The chain is built from TRBV19 and TRBJ2-1; tentative D call: TRBD1 (6 bases). V was clipped by 2 bases and J by 6 bases, with 14 bases between them. Germline CDR1 reads LNHDA; CDR2 reads SQIVND (reference sequence). The CDR3 extends over 15 amino acids. The CDR3 here is CASSITGQKFNEQFF. The CDR3 nucleotides are TGTGCCAGTAGTATAACAGGACAGAAATTCAATGAGCAGTTCTTC.

This rearrangement joins TRBV19 to TRBJ1-2; D is ambiguous. The CDR3 spans 16 residues. CDR1 is LNHDA, CDR2 SQIVND, per germline (reference sequence). Trimming removed 7 bases at V and 6 bases at J, with 24 bases between. The CDR3 sequence: CASTSTAGEFDNGYTF. DNA for the CDR3: TGTGCCAGTACCTCAACCGCCGGGGAGTTCGACAATGGCTACACCTTC.

This clone was recorded only once. The genes are TRBV2 and TRBJ1-1; 7 bases fit TRBD1. The CDR3 length is 15 residues. The germline V gene encodes CDR1 SNHLY and CDR2 FYNNEI. J lost 0 bases, V lost 4 bases, and 5 bases had no gene match. As DNA, the CDR3 is TGTGCCAGCAGTGGTAGACAGGGACTGAACACTGAAGCTTTCTTT. This encodes CASSGRQGLNTEAFF.

The V call is TRBV3-1 (or the pseudogene TRBV3-2), the J call TRBJ1-2, with D unresolved. The V end was cut by 5 bases, the J end by 1 base, with 8 bases between. Per the germline V gene, CDR1 is LGHDT and CDR2 is YNNKEL (reference sequence). This CDR3 contains 13 residues. This CDR3 is CASSGDINYGYTF. Written as DNA, the CDR3 is TGTGCCAGCAGCGGAGATATTAACTATGGCTACACCTTC.

This sequence joins TRBV19 and TRBJ2-1, with TRBD1 matching over 9 bases. V dropped 4 bases and J dropped 5; count of bases not matched to a gene: 9. Per the germline V gene, CDR1 is LNHDA and CDR2 is SQIVND (reference sequence). This CDR3 spans 16 amino acids. This CDR3 is CASSTAGTGRNNEQFF. CDR3 bases: TGTGCCAGTAGTACCGCCGGGACAGGGAGGAACAATGAGCAGTTCTTC.

V gene TRBV5-5 combines with J gene TRBJ1-1, with 7 positions matching TRBD1. Germline V CDR1 and CDR2: SGHKS, YYEKEE (reference sequence). J was trimmed by 4 bases and V by 3 bases; bases with no gene match: 12. This CDR3 has 16 amino acids. The CDR3 sequence is CASSWIENRGSTEAFF. CDR3 DNA: TGTGCCAGCAGCTGGATCGAAAACAGGGGATCCACTGAAGCTTTCTTT.

This chain uses TRBV6-6 with TRBJ2-5; D not resolved. Germline loops: CDR1 MNHNY, CDR2 SVGAGI (reference sequence). Between the trimmed V and J ends, which lost 7 bases and 5 bases, there was a span of 14 bases. The CDR3 is made up of 13 amino acids. Written as DNA, the CDR3 is TGTGCCAGCACTATACTCGCCCCGGAGACCCAGTACTTC. Amino acid sequence: CASTILAPETQYF.

With regard to this clone: The sample has other DNA sequences that encode this CDR3 too. The chain joins TRBV2 to TRBJ2-7; D is unresolved. The CDR3 runs to 11 residues. Germline V gene sequence: CDR1 SNHLY, CDR2 FYNNEI. Between the trimmed V and J ends, which lost 4 bases and 5 bases, there was a span of 6 bases. The CDR3 nucleotides read TGTGCCAGCAGTGCTGGCAACGAGCAGTACTTC. It encodes CASSAGNEQYF.

This chain connects TRBV10-3 to TRBJ1-5; D is ambiguous. V gave up 10 bases and J gave up 0 bases, with 13 bases separating them. Per the germline V gene, CDR1 is ENHRY and CDR2 is SYGVKD. This CDR3 is built from 14 residues. CDR3 amino acids: CATKPGFSNQPQHF. In nucleotides, the CDR3 is TGTGCCACCAAACCTGGCTTTAGCAATCAGCCCCAGCATTTT.

This chain uses TRBV7-2 with TRBJ2-7; TRBD2 matches at 10 bases. V lost 5 bases and J lost 3; bases outside the gene matches: 13. The CDR3 extends over 17 amino acids. CDR1 is SGHTA, CDR2 FQGNSA, per germline. The CDR3 region is CASSQGSIAGGYYEQYF. The CDR3 DNA reads TGTGCCAGCAGCCAGGGATCCATAGCGGGGGGTTACTACGAGCAGTACTTC.

V is TRBV11-2 and J is TRBJ1-5; D gene uncertain. Trimming cost V 11 bases and J 0 bases, with 20 bases left between them. CDR3 length: 16 residues. Germline CDR1 SGHAT, CDR2 FQNNGV. The CDR3 DNA sequence: TGTGCCGTCCCAGGACTCAGTCCCTATAGCAATCAGCCCCAGCATTTT. It translates to CAVPGLSPYSNQPQHF.

This clone was detected only once. This chain links TRBV5-1 with TRBJ2-1; 10 bases match TRBD1. Germline V gene sequence: CDR1 SGHRS, CDR2 YFSETQ. Unmatched junction bases numbered 10, after V lost 4 bases and J lost 3 bases. CDR3 length: 17 amino acids. CDR3 amino acids: CASSRSGTGAYYNEQFF. The CDR3 nucleotides read TGCGCCAGCAGCAGGTCCGGGACAGGGGCATACTACAATGAGCAGTTCTTC. The variable domain in full, with the rest retrieved from reference TRBV5-1 and TRBJ2-1, is KAGVTQTPRYLIKTRGQQVTLSCSPISGHRSVSWYQQTPGQGLQFLFEYFSETQRNKGNFPGRFSGRQFSNSRSEMNVSTLELGDSALYLCASSRSGTGAYYNEQFFGPGTRLTVL.

The chain carries TRBV9 and TRBJ1-6, with TRBD1 as a possible D gene (5 bases). The germline gives CDR1 SGDLS, CDR2 YYNGEE. V lost 4 bases and J 8 bases, leaving 16 bases between the germline ends. CDR3 length: 15 amino acids. Written as DNA, the CDR3 is TGTGCCAGCAGCATTTCTGACAGCGCCTATTCACCCCTCCACTTT. The encoded protein is CASSISDSAYSPLHF.

This clone has only one observation. DNA of the CDR3: TGTGCCAGCAGCTTGGAGGGACTGAACAATCAGCCCCAGCATTTT. This codes for CASSLEGLNNQPQHF. The V gene is TRBV5-8, the J gene TRBJ1-5, with a possible D match to TRBD1 (5 bases). Looked up from germline, CDR1 is SGHTS and CDR2 is YDEGEE. Trimming shortened V by 0 bases and J by 3 bases, and 10 bases separated the two germline ends. This CDR3 region has 15 residues.

V gene TRBV6-6 combines with J gene TRBJ2-7; possible D gene TRBD1, 9 bases. In germline, CDR1 is MNHNY, CDR2 SVGAGI (reference sequence). The CDR3 is 16 amino acids. V lost 7 bases and J lost 5, with 24 bases in between. CDR3 in amino acids: CASTKREGTGIHEQYF. Written as DNA, the CDR3 is TGTGCCAGCACCAAACGGGAGGGGACAGGGATCCACGAGCAGTACTTC.

The rearrangement uses TRBV19 and TRBJ2-4, with TRBD1 matching 9 bases. Germline CDR1 LNHDA, CDR2 SQIVND (reference sequence). The V gene end was trimmed by 9 bases and the J gene end by 9 bases; junction bases not matched to a gene: 6. This CDR3 is built from 12 residues. The CDR3 loop reads CASGTGFGIQYF. The CDR3 DNA follows: TGTGCCAGCGGGACAGGGTTTGGCATTCAGTACTTC.